These 4 T cell receptor beta chains were all obtained from the same sample, sequenced in a study of T cell changes during pregnancy in multiple sclerosis. The assay was immunoSEQ multiplex PCR, and TCRdb's table has in-frame clones only and misses some. The sample lists approximately 130,000 clones; 96% were seen once. The sample in question was peripheral blood, obtained after pregnancy. Receptor source: a female donor with multiple sclerosis, enrolled in a pregnancy study.

V and J are TRBV19 and TRBJ2-2; D might be TRBD2 (5 bases). The germline CDR1 and CDR2 sequences are LNHDA and SQIVND (reference sequence). The V gene lost 3 bases and the J gene lost 5 bases, with 13 bases spanning the gap. This CDR3 region has 15 residues. This chain's CDR3 is CASSIDRGSTGELFF. As DNA, the CDR3 is TGTGCCAGTAGTATCGACCGGGGAAGTACCGGGGAGCTGTTTTTT.

The J gene is TRBJ2-3, the V gene TRBV6-1; the match to TRBD2 covers 7 bases. The CDR3 extends over 14 amino acids. Germline V gene lookup returns CDR1 MNHNS and CDR2 SASEGT. Trimming at V came to 6 bases and at J to 0 bases, leaving 3 bases not matched to a gene. The CDR3 DNA follows: TGTGCCAGCAGGATTAGCGGGAGCACAGATACGCAGTATTTT. Encoded protein: CASRISGSTDTQYF.

This clone appeared once. This chain connects TRBV7-2 to TRBJ2-5, with 8 bases aligning to TRBD2. The V gene's germline CDR1 is SGHTA and CDR2 FQGNSA. With V trimmed by 3 bases and J by 4 bases, 10 bases remained unmatched. The CDR3 extends over 16 amino acids. Written as DNA, the CDR3 is TGTGCCAGCAGCTTGAGGACTAGCTTTGTGGGAGAGACCCAGTACTTC. Residues: CASSLRTSFVGETQYF.

CDR3 bases: TGTGCCAGCCTCCCTCCAGGGGGCAGCTATGGCTACACCTTC. It translates to CASLPPGGSYGYTF. This chain joins TRBV28 and TRBJ1-2, with 8 nucleotides matching TRBD1. The CDR3 totals 14 residues. The V segment lost 8 bases and the J segment 4 bases; nucleotides outside the gene matches: 9. CDR1 and CDR2 from the germline V gene are MDHEN and SYDVKM.